Listed below are T cell receptor beta chains from one sample, sequenced in a study of T cells in Graves' hyperthyroidism and ophthalmopathy. TCRdb processed the multiplex PCR reads anew with MiXCR; each CDR3 protein has one entry. Here the sample spans roughly 300,000 distinct CDR3 sequences, about 15% being singletons. Sequences were obtained from blood. These receptors were taken from a woman aged 25-40 years with Graves' hyperthyroidism. Both conserved end residues are part of each CDR3. A D gene is named only where the DNA matches it firmly. Only some rows state a clone size, as once, few, many or a class for expanded clones.

TRBV11-2,few,.,TRBJ2-1,CASSSDAGRLRYEQFF,TGTGCCAGCAGCTCGGACGCGGGGAGACTGCGCTATGAGCAGTTCTTC
TRBV20-1,.,.,TRBJ2-1,CSAPQGSLREQFF,TGCAGTGCTCCCCAGGGGTCCCTCAGGGAGCAGTTCTTC
TRBV24-1,.,TRBD1,TRBJ2-3,CATSDETGGADTQYF,TGTGCCACCAGTGATGAGACAGGGGGCGCAGATACGCAGTATTTT
TRBV7-6,few,.,TRBJ2-5,CASTNSNRETQYF,TGTGCCAGCACCAATTCTAACCGTGAGACCCAGTACTTC
TRBV11-3,.,.,TRBJ2-3,CASSLVSRDTQYF,TGTGCCAGCAGCTTGGTCTCCCGAGATACGCAGTATTTT
TRBV28,few,.,TRBJ1-4,CASNLEGFNEKLFF,TGTGCCAGCAACCTAGAGGGTTTTAATGAAAAACTGTTTTTT
TRBV19,.,.,TRBJ2-2,CAGRGQTNTGELFF,TGTGCCGGTAGGGGACAAACGAACACCGGGGAGCTGTTTTTT
TRBV7-2,few,TRBD1,TRBJ2-2,CASSSPGQTNTGELFF,TGTGCCAGCAGCTCACCGGGACAGACGAACACCGGGGAGCTGTTTTTT
TRBV12-3/TRBV12-4,.,TRBD2,TRBJ2-1,CASSFNRRAGGNGEQFF,TGTGCCAGCAGTTTTAATAGAAGGGCGGGGGGGAACGGGGAGCAGTTCTTC
TRBV11-2,many,.,TRBJ2-7,CASSLDARHGAIYEQYF,TGTGCCAGCAGCTTAGACGCTCGACATGGGGCGATCTACGAGCAGTACTTC
TRBV9,few,.,TRBJ2-7,CASSGPGLKNHEQYF,TGTGCCAGCAGCGGACCGGGACTCAAAAACCACGAGCAGTACTTC
TRBV28,many,.,TRBJ2-7,CASSTPEIAYTEQYF,TGTGCCAGCAGTACCCCGGAAATAGCCTACACCGAGCAGTACTTC
TRBV13,many,TRBD2,TRBJ2-5,CASSAYGTSEQETQYF,TGTGCCAGCAGCGCATACGGGACTAGCGAACAAGAGACCCAGTACTTC
TRBV27,many,TRBD2,TRBJ2-3,CASYSEAGGSTDTQYF,TGTGCCAGCTACTCGGAGGCGGGAGGAAGCACAGATACGCAGTATTTT
TRBV2,few,.,TRBJ1-1,CASKGGLRRTEAFF,TGTGCCAGCAAGGGGGGGCTGAGAAGGACTGAAGCTTTCTTT
TRBV28,few,TRBD1,TRBJ2-5,CASSTGQGPQETQYF,TGTGCCAGCAGCACCGGACAGGGGCCCCAAGAGACCCAGTACTTC
TRBV11-2,many,.,TRBJ2-1,CASSPQKEGGEQFF,TGTGCCAGCAGCCCCCAGAAAGAGGGCGGTGAGCAGTTCTTC
TRBV2,many,.,TRBJ1-1,CASGHPYEAFF,TGTGCCAGCGGACACCCGTATGAAGCTTTCTTT
TRBV2,many,.,TRBJ1-5,CASSEGRGGLQPQHF,TGTGCCAGCAGTGAGGGCCGGGGGGGGCTGCAGCCCCAGCATTTT
TRBV5-6,many,TRBD2,TRBJ2-1,CASSYGLAGAGNEQFF,TGTGCCAGCAGCTATGGACTAGCGGGAGCGGGCAATGAGCAGTTCTTC
TRBV30,few,TRBD1,TRBJ1-2,CAWGLQGAVYGYTF,TGTGCCTGGGGCTTACAGGGGGCTGTCTATGGCTACACCTTC
TRBV20-1,.,.,TRBJ2-5,CGGEVGQETQYF,TGCGGAGGGGAGGTGGGCCAAGAGACCCAGTACTTC
TRBV12-3/TRBV12-4,many,TRBD1,TRBJ1-5,CASSLWTGGGQPQHF,TGTGCCAGCAGTTTATGGACAGGGGGCGGTCAGCCCCAGCATTTT
TRBV30,many,.,TRBJ1-5,CAWSTGTELNQPQHF,TGTGCCTGGAGTACCGGGACGGAACTCAATCAGCCCCAGCATTTT
TRBV5-1,few,TRBD2,TRBJ2-1,CASSLLADPDNEQFF,TGCGCCAGCAGCTTACTAGCGGACCCTGACAATGAGCAGTTCTTC
TRBV27,few,TRBD2,TRBJ2-2,CASSIRLAGERTGELFF,TGTGCCAGCAGTATCCGACTAGCGGGAGAGCGGACCGGGGAGCTGTTTTTT
TRBV7-2,many,.,TRBJ2-5,CASSQNRVGETQYF,TGTGCCAGCAGCCAGAACAGGGTTGGGGAGACCCAGTACTTC
TRBV19,many,.,TRBJ1-5,CASSAGSKDQPQHF,TGTGCCAGTAGTGCAGGCAGTAAGGATCAGCCCCAGCATTTT
TRBV7-2,many,.,TRBJ1-3,CASRGGGSTGNTIYF,TGTGCCAGCAGGGGGGGGGGAAGTACTGGAAACACCATATATTTT
TRBV19,many,.,TRBJ2-7,CASSISAMTYEQYF,TGTGCCAGTAGTATATCCGCTATGACCTACGAGCAGTACTTC
TRBV7-3,many,TRBD2,TRBJ2-7,CASSLGLAFTKQYF,TGTGCCAGCAGCTTGGGACTAGCGTTTACGAAGCAGTACTTC
TRBV5-6,.,TRBD2,TRBJ2-5,CASSLGSGGRAEWRETQYF,TGTGCCAGCAGCTTGGGATCCGGCGGGAGGGCCGAGTGGCGAGAGACCCAGTACTTC
TRBV19,.,.,TRBJ1-5,CASSILGWPQHF,TGTGCCAGTAGTATTCTGGGTTGGCCCCAGCATTTT
TRBV19,many,TRBD2,TRBJ2-3,CASSQLSGRSSDTQYF,TGTGCCAGTAGCCAGCTTAGCGGGAGGTCGTCAGATACGCAGTATTTT
TRBV20-1,.,TRBD2,TRBJ2-6,CSARGRGGRPGANVLTF,TGCAGTGCTAGAGGACGGGGGGGCAGGCCTGGGGCCAACGTCCTGACTTTC
TRBV20-1,few,TRBD2,TRBJ2-1,CSARGLAASYNEQFF,TGCAGTGCTAGAGGACTAGCGGCCTCCTACAATGAGCAGTTCTTC
TRBV2,few,.,TRBJ2-4,CASILGAPLAKNIQYF,TGTGCCAGCATTCTTGGGGCTCCCTTAGCCAAAAACATTCAGTACTTC
TRBV20-1,few,TRBD1,TRBJ1-5,CSARDHTDGTAYNQPQHF,TGCAGTGCTAGAGATCATACAGACGGGACAGCCTACAATCAGCCCCAGCATTTT
TRBV20-1,many,TRBD1,TRBJ1-1,CSALRGQGEAFF,TGCAGTGCTCTCAGGGGGCAGGGTGAAGCTTTCTTT
TRBV20-1,few,.,TRBJ2-5,CSARDPGQKETQYF,TGCAGTGCTAGAGACCCGGGACAAAAAGAGACCCAGTACTTC
TRBV6-1,many,TRBD1,TRBJ1-2,CASSYAAGGNGYTF,TGTGCCAGCAGTTATGCCGCAGGGGGGAACGGCTACACCTTC
TRBV2,many,TRBD1,TRBJ2-1,CASSDEQGHEQFF,TGTGCCAGCAGTGACGAACAGGGGCATGAGCAGTTCTTC
TRBV10-3,.,.,TRBJ2-1,CAISEGRRQFF,TGTGCCATCAGTGAAGGGCGGCGGCAGTTCTTC
TRBV12-3/TRBV12-4,many,.,TRBJ2-7,CAGSANPARLAIHEQYF,TGTGCCGGCAGTGCAAACCCCGCTCGGTTGGCGATCCACGAGCAGTACTTC
TRBV11-3,many,TRBD2,TRBJ2-2,CASSLLAGADGELFF,TGTGCCAGCAGCTTACTAGCGGGAGCTGACGGGGAGCTGTTTTTT
TRBV11-2,many,TRBD1,TRBJ1-2,CASSFDRGPNYGYTF,TGTGCCAGCAGCTTCGACAGGGGCCCCAACTATGGCTACACCTTC
TRBV25-1,.,.,TRBJ2-3,CASSYPGDTQYF,TGTGCCAGCAGTTACCCCGGAGATACGCAGTATTTT
TRBV6-5,many,.,TRBJ2-7,CASSYGPWYEQYF,TGTGCCAGCAGTTACGGCCCGTGGTACGAGCAGTACTTC
TRBV3-1,many,.,TRBJ1-1,CASSQKQGNTEAFF,TGTGCCAGCAGCCAGAAACAGGGGAACACTGAAGCTTTCTTT
TRBV2,many,.,TRBJ2-7,CASSEGRAGNYEQYF,TGTGCCAGCAGTGAAGGCAGGGCTGGGAACTACGAGCAGTACTTC
TRBV6-1,few,.,TRBJ1-5,CASNGPNVLGHQHF,TGTGCCAGCAACGGACCCAATGTTTTAGGTCACCAGCATTTT
TRBV28,many,.,TRBJ2-1,CASTDVVRNEQFF,TGTGCCAGCACGGACGTGGTTCGCAATGAGCAGTTCTTC
TRBV6-2/TRBV6-3,few,.,TRBJ1-1,CASSYSKDSYYTEAFF,TGTGCCAGCAGTTACTCGAAAGACAGTTATTACACTGAAGCTTTCTTT